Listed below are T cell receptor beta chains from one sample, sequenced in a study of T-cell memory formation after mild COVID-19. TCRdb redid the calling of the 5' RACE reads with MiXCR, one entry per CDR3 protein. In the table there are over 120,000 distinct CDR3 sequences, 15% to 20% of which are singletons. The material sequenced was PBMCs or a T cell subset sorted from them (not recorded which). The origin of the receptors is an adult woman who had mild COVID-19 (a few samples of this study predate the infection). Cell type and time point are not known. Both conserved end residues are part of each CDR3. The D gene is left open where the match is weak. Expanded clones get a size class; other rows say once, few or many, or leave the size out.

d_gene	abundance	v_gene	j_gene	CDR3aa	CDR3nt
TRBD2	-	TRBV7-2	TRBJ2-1	CASSTGLAGGVNEQFF	TGTGCCAGCAGCACCGGACTAGCGGGAGGGGTCAATGAGCAGTTCTTC
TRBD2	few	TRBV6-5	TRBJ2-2	CASSSPGLADTGELFF	TGTGCCAGCAGCTCTCCGGGACTAGCTGACACCGGGGAGCTGTTTTTT
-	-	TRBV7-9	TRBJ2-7	CASSHPLGESNYEQYF	TGTGCCAGCAGCCACCCCCTGGGGGAGTCAAACTACGAGCAGTACTTC
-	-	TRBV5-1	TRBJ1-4	CASSPGSTGTNEKLFF	TGCGCCAGCAGCCCCGGCTCCACAGGGACTAATGAAAAACTGTTTTTT
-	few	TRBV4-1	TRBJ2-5	CASSQDKIRSVLETQYF	TGCGCCAGCAGCCAAGATAAAATTAGATCCGTCCTTGAGACCCAGTACTTC
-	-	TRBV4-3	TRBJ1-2	CASSQDWDPGRVYGYTF	TGCGCCAGCAGCCAAGATTGGGACCCAGGGCGGGTTTATGGCTACACCTTC
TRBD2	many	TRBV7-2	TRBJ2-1	CASNLAGLNNEQFF	TGTGCCAGCAACTTAGCGGGACTCAACAATGAGCAGTTCTTC
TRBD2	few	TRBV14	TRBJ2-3	CASSQLAAPADTQYF	TGTGCCAGCAGCCAACTAGCGGCCCCCGCAGATACGCAGTATTTT
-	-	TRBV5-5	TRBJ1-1	CASSDARTVMNTEAFF	TGTGCCAGCAGCGACGCCCGGACAGTCATGAACACTGAAGCTTTCTTT
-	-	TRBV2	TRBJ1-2	CASRLSYGYTF	TGTGCCAGCAGACTGAGTTATGGCTACACCTTC
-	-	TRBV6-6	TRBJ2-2	CASSPVDRGELFF	TGTGCCAGCAGCCCGGTAGACCGGGGGGAGCTGTTTTTT
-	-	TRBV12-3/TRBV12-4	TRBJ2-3	CASSFAGADTQYF	TGTGCCAGCAGTTTTGCAGGGGCAGATACGCAGTATTTT
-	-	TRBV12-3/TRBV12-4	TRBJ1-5	CASSFKAGREPQHF	TGTGCCAGCAGTTTTAAGGCGGGCAGGGAGCCCCAGCATTTT
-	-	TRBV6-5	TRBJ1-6	CASSSTGSWGIHNSPLHF	TGTGCCAGCTCCTCAACAGGATCTTGGGGTATTCATAATTCACCCCTCCACTTT
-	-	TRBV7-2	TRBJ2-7	CASSSPPQGPLGYEQYF	TGTGCCAGCAGCTCCCCCCCCCAGGGGCCCCTCGGCTACGAGCAGTACTTC
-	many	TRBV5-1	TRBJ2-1	CASSLDGSSYNEQFF	TGCGCCAGCAGCTTGGATGGTAGCTCCTACAATGAGCAGTTCTTC
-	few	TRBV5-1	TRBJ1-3	CASSLGLISGNTIYF	TGCGCCAGCAGCTTGGGATTGATCTCTGGAAACACCATATATTTT
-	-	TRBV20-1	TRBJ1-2	CSARPGRTNYGYTF	TGCAGTGCTAGGCCAGGGCGGACTAACTATGGCTACACCTTC
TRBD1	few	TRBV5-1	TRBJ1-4	CASSLIDRDSEKLFF	TGCGCCAGCAGCCTAATAGACAGGGATAGTGAAAAACTGTTTTTT
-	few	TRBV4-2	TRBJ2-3	CASSQDRSNTQYF	TGTGCCAGCAGCCAAGATAGGTCAAATACGCAGTATTTT
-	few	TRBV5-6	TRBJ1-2	CASSLFRGPTRDLIYGYTF	TGTGCCAGCAGCTTGTTCCGAGGCCCGACACGGGACTTAATCTATGGCTACACCTTC
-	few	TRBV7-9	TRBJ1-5	CASSAWDKGQPQHF	TGTGCCAGCAGCGCATGGGACAAAGGACAGCCCCAGCATTTT
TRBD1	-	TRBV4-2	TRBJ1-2	CASSQVGTGVFYGYTF	TGTGCCAGCAGCCAAGTGGGGACAGGGGTGTTCTATGGCTACACCTTC
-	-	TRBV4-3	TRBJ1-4	CASSLRAVLGGANEKLFF	TGCGCCAGCAGCCTCCGTGCCGTGCTGGGGGGGGCTAATGAAAAACTGTTTTTT
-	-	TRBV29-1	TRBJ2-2	CSVAYGTPNTGELFF	-
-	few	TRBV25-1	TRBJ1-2	CASTRGVNYGYTF	TGTGCCAGCACCCGAGGGGTTAACTATGGCTACACCTTC
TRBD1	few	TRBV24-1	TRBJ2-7	CATSDPGTGGYEQYF	TGTGCCACCAGTGATCCCGGGACAGGGGGCTACGAGCAGTACTTC
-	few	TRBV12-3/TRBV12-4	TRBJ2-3	CASSFEVVQGSSTDTQYF	TGTGCCAGCAGTTTTGAAGTAGTTCAGGGCTCTAGCACAGATACGCAGTATTTT
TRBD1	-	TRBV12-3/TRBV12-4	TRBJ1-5	CASTLGRGQALPQHF	TGTGCCAGCACCCTCGGTAGGGGACAGGCCCTGCCCCAGCATTTT
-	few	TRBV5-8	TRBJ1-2	CASSLDPGPRTGGYTF	TGTGCCAGCAGCTTGGATCCGGGACCGAGGACTGGAGGCTACACCTTC
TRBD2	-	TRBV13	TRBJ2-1	CASTRGLAGDNEQFF	TGTGCCAGCACCCGGGGACTAGCGGGAGACAATGAGCAGTTCTTC
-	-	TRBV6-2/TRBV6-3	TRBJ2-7	CASSRGRGLSYEQYF	TGTGCCAGCAGCCGAGGGCGGGGGCTCTCCTACGAGCAGTACTTC
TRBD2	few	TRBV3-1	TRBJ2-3	CASSPMTSGAQYF	TGTGCCAGCAGTCCGATGACTAGCGGGGCGCAGTATTTT
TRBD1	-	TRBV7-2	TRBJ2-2	CASSWGQGDTGELFF	TGTGCCAGCAGCTGGGGACAGGGAGACACCGGGGAGCTGTTTTTT
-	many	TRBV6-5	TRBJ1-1	CASSYHPSGTQEAFF	TGTGCCAGCAGTTACCACCCCTCCGGCACACAAGAAGCTTTCTTT
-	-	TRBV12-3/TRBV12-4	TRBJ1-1	CASSLRDTLMNTEAFF	TGTGCCAGCAGTTTACGGGACACCCTGATGAACACTGAAGCTTTCTTT
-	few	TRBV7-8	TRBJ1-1	CASSLGDRTRTEAFF	TGTGCCAGCAGCTTAGGTGACAGAACTCGCACTGAAGCTTTCTTT
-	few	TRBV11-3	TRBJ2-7	CASSFTSSYEQYF	TGTGCCAGCAGCTTTACTAGCTCCTACGAGCAGTACTTC
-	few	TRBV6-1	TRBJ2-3	CASGVTQSTDTQYF	TGTGCCAGTGGCGTTACTCAGAGCACAGATACGCAGTATTTT
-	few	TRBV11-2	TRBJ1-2	CASSLVPPKSDGYTF	TGTGCCAGCAGCTTAGTTCCGCCTAAAAGCGATGGCTACACCTTC
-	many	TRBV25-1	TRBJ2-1	CASSELRGDTYNEQFF	TGTGCCAGCAGTGAACTTAGGGGGGACACCTACAATGAGCAGTTCTTC
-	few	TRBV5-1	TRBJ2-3	CASSLIDTQYF	TGCGCCAGCAGCTTGATCGATACGCAGTATTTT
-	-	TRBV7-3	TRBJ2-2	CASSTRHARELFF	TGTGCCAGCAGCACCCGACACGCGCGGGAGCTGTTTTTT
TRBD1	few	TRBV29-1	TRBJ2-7	CSVRDRDHEQYF	TGCAGCGTCCGGGACAGGGATCACGAGCAGTACTTC
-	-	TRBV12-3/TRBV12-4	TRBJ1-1	CASSNRVQAFF	TGTGCCAGCAGCAACCGGGTCCAAGCTTTCTTT
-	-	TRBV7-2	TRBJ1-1	CASSLDGFTEAFF	TGTGCCAGCAGCTTGGACGGTTTCACTGAAGCTTTCTTT
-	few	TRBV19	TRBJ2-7	CASKGSYGEQYF	TGTGCCAGCAAAGGATCCTACGGAGAGCAGTACTTC
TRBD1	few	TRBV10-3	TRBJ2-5	CAISVGQGQETQYF	TGTGCCATCAGTGTGGGACAGGGGCAAGAGACCCAGTACTTC
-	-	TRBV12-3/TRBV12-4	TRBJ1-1	CASSQMTDSEAFF	TGTGCCAGCAGTCAAATGACAGACAGCGAAGCTTTCTTT
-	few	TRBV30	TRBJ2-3	CASSAQTSTDTQYF	TGTGCCTCCTCTGCCCAGACTAGCACAGATACGCAGTATTTT